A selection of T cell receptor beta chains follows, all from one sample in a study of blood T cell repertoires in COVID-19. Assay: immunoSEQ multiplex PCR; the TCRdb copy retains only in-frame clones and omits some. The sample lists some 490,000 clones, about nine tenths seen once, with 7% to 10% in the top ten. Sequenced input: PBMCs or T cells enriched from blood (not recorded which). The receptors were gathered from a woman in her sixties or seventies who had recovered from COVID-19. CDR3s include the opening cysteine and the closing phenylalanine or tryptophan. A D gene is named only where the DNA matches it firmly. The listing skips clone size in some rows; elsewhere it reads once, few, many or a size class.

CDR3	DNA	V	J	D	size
CASTQDSYGYTF	TGTGCCAGTACCCAAGACAGCTATGGCTACACCTTC	TRBV19	TRBJ1-2	.	.
CASSLRQGVRNTEAFF	TGTGCCAGCAGCCTCAGACAGGGGGTTCGGAACACTGAAGCTTTCTTT	TRBV7-2	TRBJ1-1	TRBD1	.
CASSQDPGLGNQYF	TGTGCCAGCAGCCAAGATCCGGGACTAGGGAACCAGTACTTC	TRBV4-2	TRBJ2-7	TRBD2	once
CASSKFSRPGTGGDQPQHF	TGTGCCAGCAGTAAGTTCTCTAGGCCCGGGACAGGGGGCGATCAGCCCCAGCATTTT	TRBV2	TRBJ1-5	TRBD1	.
CASSSDRLGQAFF	TGTGCCAGCAGCTCGGACAGGTTAGGGCAGGCTTTCTTT	TRBV13	TRBJ1-1	TRBD1	.
CATSDSRGAVDYGYTF	TGTGCCACCAGTGATTCACGAGGAGCGGTAGACTATGGCTACACCTTC	TRBV24-1	TRBJ1-2	.	.
CAISRLAGKNNEQFF	TGTGCCATCAGCAGACTAGCGGGGAAGAACAATGAGCAGTTCTTC	TRBV10-3	TRBJ2-1	TRBD2	.
CASSFSGGADEQYF	TGTGCCAGCAGCTTTAGCGGGGGGGCCGACGAGCAGTACTTC	TRBV5-6	TRBJ2-7	TRBD2	.
CASSHYNEQFF	TGTGCCAGCAGCCACTACAATGAGCAGTTCTTC	TRBV25-1	TRBJ2-1	.	.
CASSYGGAGTDTQYF	TGTGCCAGCAGTTACGGCGGAGCAGGCACAGATACGCAGTATTTT	TRBV6-5	TRBJ2-3	.	.
CASSLAAGKNTEAFF	TGCGCCAGCAGCTTGGCTGCGGGGAAGAACACTGAAGCTTTCTTT	TRBV5-1	TRBJ1-1	.	.
CASSRSAGDYGYTF	TGCGCCAGCAGCCGTTCTGCAGGGGACTATGGCTACACCTTC	TRBV4-1	TRBJ1-2	.	.
CASSPRTDRARIELFF	TGTGCCAGCAGTCCCCGGACAGACAGGGCCCGGATCGAACTGTTTTTT	TRBV7-9	TRBJ1-4	TRBD1	.
CASSPGELRQPQHF	TGTGCCAGCAGCCCGGGAGAGCTTCGGCAGCCCCAGCATTTT	TRBV7-9	TRBJ1-5	.	.
CASSLSGTTNEKLFF	TGCGCCAGCAGCTTGAGCGGAACAACTAATGAAAAACTGTTTTTT	TRBV5-1	TRBJ1-4	.	.
CATSDVDRFTDTQYF	TGTGCCACCAGTGATGTGGACAGGTTCACAGATACGCAGTATTTT	TRBV24-1	TRBJ2-3	TRBD1	.
CASSSWTGVYTEAFF	TGTGCCAGTAGTTCCTGGACAGGGGTCTACACTGAAGCTTTCTTT	TRBV19	TRBJ1-1	TRBD1	.
CASSPGQGRYQPQHF	TGTGCCAGCAGCCCGGGACAGGGAAGATATCAGCCCCAGCATTTT	TRBV11-2	TRBJ1-5	TRBD1	.
CASSLEAGGRTGELFF	TGTGCCAGCAGCTTGGAAGCGGGGGGGCGCACCGGGGAGCTGTTTTTT	TRBV5-4	TRBJ2-2	TRBD2	.
CASSLTGIHGYTF	TGTGCCAGCAGTTTAACCGGGATCCATGGCTACACCTTC	TRBV12-3/TRBV12-4	TRBJ1-2	.	once
CASGANTEAFF	TGTGCCTCCGGAGCGAACACTGAAGCTTTCTTT	TRBV10-3	TRBJ1-1	.	once
CAISDPTRAGADTQYF	TGTGCCATCAGTGACCCAACAAGGGCGGGGGCGGATACGCAGTATTTT	TRBV10-3	TRBJ2-3	.	once
CASTRTGVTTGELFF	TGTGCCAGCACTAGGACAGGGGTGACCACCGGGGAGCTGTTTTTT	TRBV6-5	TRBJ2-2	TRBD1	.
CAWSVSPITSQYF	TGTGCCTGGAGTGTAAGCCCGATCACGTCGCAGTATTTT	TRBV30	TRBJ2-3	.	.
CASSQGQGGYGYTF	TGTGCCAGCAGTCAGGGACAGGGAGGATATGGCTACACCTTC	TRBV2	TRBJ1-2	TRBD1	.
CASSLVGEGSTEAFF	TGTGCCAGCAGCTTGGTGGGAGAGGGCAGCACTGAAGCTTTCTTT	TRBV5-6	TRBJ1-1	.	.
CASSTGGGGGYTF	TGTGCCAGCAGTACAGGGGGCGGAGGGGGCTACACCTTC	TRBV27	TRBJ1-2	TRBD1	.
CASSLKGSTTNEKLFF	TGTGCCAGCAGCTTAAAAGGGAGTACAACTAATGAAAAACTGTTTTTT	TRBV7-9	TRBJ1-4	.	few
CASSPRVPSSYNSPLHF	TGTGCCAGCAGCCCCCGGGTCCCAAGCTCCTATAATTCACCCCTCCACTTT	TRBV7-8	TRBJ1-6	.	.
CASSEGTVGEQFF	TGTGCCAGCAGTGAAGGTACCGTCGGTGAGCAGTTCTTC	TRBV2	TRBJ2-1	.	.
CASSPGEYGYTF	TGTGCCAGCAGCCCCGGAGAATATGGCTACACCTTC	TRBV5-4	TRBJ1-2	.	.
CASSSNGGMNTEAFF	TGTGCCAGCAGCTCGAATGGAGGGATGAACACTGAAGCTTTCTTT	TRBV11-3	TRBJ1-1	.	.
CASSSSGGAFFGQYF	TGTGCCAGCAGCTCTAGCGGGGGAGCCTTTTTCGGGCAGTACTTC	TRBV7-9	TRBJ2-7	TRBD2	.
CASTRTGSSSYNSPLHF	TGTGCCAGTACCCGGACAGGGTCTAGCTCCTATAATTCACCCCTCCACTTT	TRBV19	TRBJ1-6	TRBD1	.
CASKRETGANTGELFF	TGCGCCAGCAAGAGGGAGACAGGGGCGAACACCGGGGAGCTGTTTTTT	TRBV10-2	TRBJ2-2	TRBD1	.
CASRRGSGEQFF	TGTGCCAGCAGGCGAGGATCTGGGGAGCAGTTCTTC	TRBV2	TRBJ2-1	.	once
CASSFGPRDWGSTGELFF	TGTGCCAGCAGTTTCGGTCCCAGGGATTGGGGCAGCACCGGGGAGCTGTTTTTT	TRBV27	TRBJ2-2	.	once
CASSESSAVNTEAFF	TGCGCCAGCAGTGAGTCTAGCGCAGTGAACACTGAAGCTTTCTTT	TRBV10-2	TRBJ1-1	.	.